This T cell receptor beta chain stems from a study of shared T cell receptors in the human thymus. TCRdb's table, derived via immunoSEQ multiplex PCR, lists solely in-frame clones and lacks some. The profile shows hundreds of thousands of clones, around 87% of them singletons. The length of the CDR3 is 19 residues. The V end lost 1 base, the J end lost 4 bases, and 24 bases lay between the germline ends. CDR1 is SGHDT, CDR2 YYEEEE, per germline. Another study also made use of these data, one on human thymus T cells.

The clonotype comes from a boy in the first two years of life with a congenital heart defect. Material for sequencing was thymocytes. This chain joins TRBV5-6 and TRBJ2-1, with D possibly being TRBD1 (5 bases). The DNA for the CDR3 is TGTGCCAGCAGCTTGTCCGTACTTCGGGTAGGGGATGGGTACAATGAGCAGTTCTTC. Its protein product is CASSLSVLRVGDGYNEQFF.